This TCR beta chain came from a study of monozygotic twins with inflammatory bowel disease. Findings and limits, study-wide: Possibly because of limited power, concordant and discordant twins showed no difference in repertoire similarity. Patient repertoire variability may have increased through differing immunosuppressive treatments.

Using TCRalpha and TCRbeta cDNA, the researchers carried out two nested PCRs that lasted around 15 and 10 cycles. No DNA is given; TCRdb re-called the 5' RACE reads and lists each CDR3 protein once. The repertoire shows a few hundred thousand distinct CDR3 sequences; the top ten hold 5.5% to 6.5%. Comment on this clonotype: Its matching antigen is unknown.

The clonotype was recovered from a human donor with ulcerative colitis or Crohn's disease, or a healthy co-twin of an affected twin (not recorded which). Sequencing was performed on blood.

The CDR3 protein is CASGRAIRRLGQPQHF. This chain connects TRBV2 to TRBJ1-5; TCRdb selects TRBD1, and the lack of DNA leaves this call unchecked. Germline CDR1 SNHLY, CDR2 FYNNEI. The CDR3 contains 16 residues.